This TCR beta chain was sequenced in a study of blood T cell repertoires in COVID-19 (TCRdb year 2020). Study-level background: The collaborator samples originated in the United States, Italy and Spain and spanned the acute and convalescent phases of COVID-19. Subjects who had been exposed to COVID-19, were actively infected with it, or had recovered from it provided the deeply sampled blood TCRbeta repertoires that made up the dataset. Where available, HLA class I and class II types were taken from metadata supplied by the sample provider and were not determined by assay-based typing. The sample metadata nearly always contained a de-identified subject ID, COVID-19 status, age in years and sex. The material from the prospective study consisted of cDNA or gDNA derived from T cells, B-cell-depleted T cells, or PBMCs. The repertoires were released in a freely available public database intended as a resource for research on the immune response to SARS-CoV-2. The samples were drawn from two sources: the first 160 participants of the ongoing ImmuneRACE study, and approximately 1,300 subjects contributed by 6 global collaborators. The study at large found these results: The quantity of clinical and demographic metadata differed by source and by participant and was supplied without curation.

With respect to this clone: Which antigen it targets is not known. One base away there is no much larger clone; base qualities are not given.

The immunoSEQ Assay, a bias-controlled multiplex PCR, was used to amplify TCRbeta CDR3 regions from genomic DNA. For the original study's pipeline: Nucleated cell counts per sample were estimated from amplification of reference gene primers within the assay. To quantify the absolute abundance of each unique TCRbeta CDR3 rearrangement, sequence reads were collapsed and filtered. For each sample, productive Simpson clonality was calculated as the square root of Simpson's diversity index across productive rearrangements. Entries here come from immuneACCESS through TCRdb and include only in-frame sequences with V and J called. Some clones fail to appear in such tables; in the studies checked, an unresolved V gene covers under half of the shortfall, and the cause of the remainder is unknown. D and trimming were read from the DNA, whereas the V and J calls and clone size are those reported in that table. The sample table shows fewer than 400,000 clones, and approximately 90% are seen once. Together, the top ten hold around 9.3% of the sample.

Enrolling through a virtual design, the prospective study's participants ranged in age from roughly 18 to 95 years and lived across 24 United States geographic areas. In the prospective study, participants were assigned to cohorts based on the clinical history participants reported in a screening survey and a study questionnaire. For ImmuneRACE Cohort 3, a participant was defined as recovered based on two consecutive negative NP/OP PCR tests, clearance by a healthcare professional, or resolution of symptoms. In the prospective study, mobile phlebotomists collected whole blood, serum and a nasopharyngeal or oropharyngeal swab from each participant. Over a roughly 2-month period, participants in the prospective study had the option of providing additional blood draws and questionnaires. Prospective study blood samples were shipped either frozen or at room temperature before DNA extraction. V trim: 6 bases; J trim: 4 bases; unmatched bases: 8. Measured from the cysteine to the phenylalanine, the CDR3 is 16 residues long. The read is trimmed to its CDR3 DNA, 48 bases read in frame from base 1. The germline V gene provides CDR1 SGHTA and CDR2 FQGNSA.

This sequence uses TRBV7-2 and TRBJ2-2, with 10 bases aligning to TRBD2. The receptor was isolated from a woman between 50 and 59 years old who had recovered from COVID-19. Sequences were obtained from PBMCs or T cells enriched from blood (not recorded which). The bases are TGTGCCAGCAGTCTTAGCGGGGGGCAGGTCACCGGGGAGCTGTTTTTT. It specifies CASSLSGGQVTGELFF.